This passage covers 24 T cell receptor beta chains from one sample sequenced in a study of identical twins. One entry per CDR3 protein, called by TCRdb with MiXCR from the 5' RACE reads. The repertoire consists of 300,000 to 400,000 distinct CDR3 sequences, with roughly an eighth occurring once and the leading ten covering just over 7%. This sample was also put to use in a study of yellow fever vaccine responses in identical twins.

Sequenced material: CD8+ T cells sorted from blood. The receptor set was obtained from a woman under 30 in good health.

This clonotype turned up a few times. J is TRBJ2-1 and V is TRBV6-1; 8 bases line up with TRBD2. V was clipped by 6 bases and J by 6 bases; unmatched bases: 10. This CDR3 comprises 15 residues. Germline CDR1 is MNHNS and CDR2 is SASEGT. CDR3 residues: CASRTGTSGRNEQFF. The CDR3 region has the DNA TGTGCCAGCAGAACCGGGACTAGTGGGCGCAATGAGCAGTTCTTC.

V and J are TRBV12-3 or TRBV12-4 and TRBJ2-2; 9 bases match TRBD2. The CDR3 spans 17 residues. The V and J ends lost 0 bases and 7 bases, in that order; junction bases with no gene match: 9. The CDR3 sequence: CASSLAQGGRAYGELFF. The CDR3 DNA follows: TGTGCCAGCAGTTTAGCGCAGGGCGGGAGGGCCTACGGGGAGCTGTTTTTT.

The table lists this clonotype with a few counts. The chain carries TRBV13 and TRBJ2-1; D possibly corresponds to TRBD1 (6 bases). This CDR3 spans 18 amino acids. V was shortened by 4 bases and J by 7 bases, with 26 bases between the two germline ends. CDR1 is PRHDT, CDR2 FYEKMQ, per germline (reference sequence). DNA of the CDR3: TGTGCCAGCAGCTCCTCGGCCTCTTACGGGACACGTTGGAATGAGCAGTTCTTC. Its protein product is CASSSSASYGTRWNEQFF.

This chain links TRBV7-8 with TRBJ2-4; D possibly corresponds to TRBD1 (5 bases). The CDR3 has 14 amino acids. V dropped 3 bases and J dropped 8 bases, with 14 bases sitting between them. The germline V gene has CDR1 SGHVS and CDR2 FQNEAQ. The CDR3 reads CASSFSSGWDIQYF. The CDR3 DNA is TGTGCCAGCAGCTTTAGTTCAGGGTGGGACATTCAGTACTTC.

This chain uses TRBV3-1 with TRBJ2-6; 7 bases agree with TRBD1. Germline CDR1 and CDR2: LGHDT and YNNKEL (reference sequence). The V gene end was trimmed by 1 base and the J gene end by 4 bases; junction bases not matched to a gene: 4. The CDR3 loop spans 16 amino acids. This CDR3 is CASSQGTGVGANVLTF. The CDR3 nucleotides read TGTGCCAGCAGCCAAGGAACAGGGGTGGGGGCCAACGTCCTGACTTTC.

This clonotype appeared many times. This chain uses TRBV7-8 with TRBJ1-4; D is unresolved. The germline V and J ends were trimmed by 2 bases and 3 bases, with 16 bases remaining between them. From germline, CDR1 is SGHVS and CDR2 FQNEAQ. The length of the CDR3 is 17 residues. The DNA for the CDR3 is TGTGCCAGCAGCTTATATCCTCCCCGAGACGCTAATGAAAAACTGTTTTTT. Translating it yields CASSLYPPRDANEKLFF.

This clonotype showed up many times. The rearrangement joins TRBV7-6 to TRBJ1-6; D is unclear. Trimming left V 2 bases short and J 6 bases short, with 8 bases between. This CDR3 comprises 14 residues. Germline CDR1 and CDR2: SGHVS and FNYEAQ. The CDR3 loop is CASSLWQANSPLHF. The DNA for the CDR3 is TGTGCCAGCAGCTTATGGCAGGCTAATTCACCCCTCCACTTT.

The chain recombines TRBV7-6 with TRBJ2-3; 7 positions match TRBD2. The junction had 10 bases not matched to a gene; V was cut back by 5 bases and J by 2 bases. The CDR3 consists of 16 residues. Germline CDR1 reads SGHVS; CDR2 reads FNYEAQ. The CDR3 region has the DNA TGTGCCAGCAGCCCCGGGGCTAGCGGTTACACAGATACGCAGTATTTT. Translating gives CASSPGASGYTDTQYF.

This clonotype was seen only a few times. The chain carries TRBV4-1 and TRBJ2-4; 9 bases match TRBD1. V shed 0 bases and J 4 bases; nucleotides not matched to a gene: 4. CDR1 and CDR2 from the germline V gene are MGHRA and YSYEKL. The CDR3 runs 16 residues. The CDR3 here is CASSQETQGAKNIQYF. The CDR3 DNA reads TGCGCCAGCAGCCAAGAAACACAGGGGGCGAAAAACATTCAGTACTTC.

The rearrangement uses TRBV4-1 and TRBJ2-3; D may match TRBD1 or TRBD2 (5 bases each). The V gene lost 1 base and the J gene lost 2 bases, with 10 bases spanning the gap. CDR3 size: 15 residues. Germline CDR1 reads MGHRA; CDR2 reads YSYEKL. The DNA for the CDR3 is TGCGCCAGCAGCCAAGGACCGGGGACCACAGATACGCAGTATTTT. Amino acid sequence: CASSQGPGTTDTQYF.

This clonotype was seen a handful of times. V gene TRBV12-3 or TRBV12-4 combines with J gene TRBJ1-2; maybe TRBD1 (5 bases). This CDR3 contains 13 residues. Trimming stripped 1 base from V and 5 bases from J, with 8 bases between. The CDR3 DNA sequence: TGTGCCAGCAGTTTAGTCGGGGGATATGGCTACACCTTC. Amino acids: CASSLVGGYGYTF.

The chain combines TRBV24-1 with TRBJ2-3; 9 positions agree with TRBD2. This CDR3 spans 16 amino acids. The germline gives CDR1 KGHDR, CDR2 SFDVKD. The ends lost 4 bases at V and 3 bases at J; junction bases unmatched: 7. This chain's CDR3 is CATSDRLADGTDTQYF. The CDR3 coding sequence is TGTGCCACCAGTGACAGACTAGCGGACGGAACAGATACGCAGTATTTT.

CDR3 region: CASSLWGVRTGELFF. CDR3 DNA: TGTGCCAGCAGTTTATGGGGGGTGCGCACCGGGGAGCTGTTTTTT. The chain has TRBV12-3 or TRBV12-4 and TRBJ2-2; D is perhaps TRBD2 (6 bases). The V and J ends lost 2 bases and 4 bases respectively, with 11 bases between them. This CDR3 is built from 15 residues.

This clonotype has only a few counts. The CDR3 is CSVRSTSFHEQYF. CDR3 DNA: TGCAGCGTTCGGTCGACTAGTTTCCACGAGCAGTACTTC. The V gene is TRBV29-1, the J gene TRBJ2-7, with D possibly being TRBD2 (6 bases). V lost 5 bases, J lost 5 bases, and 16 bases lay in between. The length of the CDR3 is 13 residues. Germline V gene lookup returns CDR1 SQVTM and CDR2 ANQGSEA.

This clonotype was detected only a few times. The V gene is TRBV4-1, the J gene TRBJ1-2; 10 bases match TRBD1. The CDR3 is 18 amino acids. Looked up from germline, CDR1 is MGHRA and CDR2 is YSYEKL. The ends lost 0 bases at V and 7 bases at J; junction bases unmatched: 14. CDR3 sequence: CASSQEGTGALSYGGYTF. The CDR3 DNA follows: TGCGCCAGCAGCCAAGAGGGGACAGGGGCTCTATCTTACGGTGGCTACACCTTC.

The chain combines TRBV20-1 with TRBJ2-7, with TRBD2 matching 7 bases. CDR1 and CDR2 (germline): DFQATT, SNEGSKA (reference sequence). This CDR3 region has 13 residues. V shed 5 bases, J shed 6 bases, and the junction held 10 bases outside the gene matches. The CDR3 loop reads CSAGRGGPLEQYF. The CDR3 DNA reads TGCAGTGCTGGGAGGGGAGGGCCACTCGAGCAGTACTTC.

There are a few counts of this clonotype. The rearrangement uses TRBV27 and TRBJ2-7; the match to TRBD1 covers 8 bases. This CDR3 has 15 residues. The J segment lost 5 bases and the V segment lost 1 base, leaving 7 bases of the junction unmatched. Germline assignment: CDR1 MNHEY and CDR2 SMNVEV (reference sequence). The CDR3 coding sequence is TGTGCCAGCAGTTTATACGCAGGGGGCCTGGACGAGCAGTACTTC. Amino acid sequence: CASSLYAGGLDEQYF.

This clonotype was observed a few times. This chain connects TRBV28 to TRBJ2-2; D not certain. Trimming shortened V by 6 bases and J by 0 bases, and 14 bases separated the two germline ends. CDR1 MDHEN and CDR2 SYDVKM come from the germline V gene. The CDR3 length is 16 residues. The CDR3 protein is CASRPLRVANTGELFF. The DNA of the CDR3 is TGTGCCAGCAGGCCCCTTAGGGTAGCGAACACCGGGGAGCTGTTTTTT. The full variable domain, in which reference TRBV28 and TRBJ2-2 provide the parts outside the CDR3, is DVKVTQSSRYLVKRTGEKVFLECVQDMDHENMFWYRQDPGLGLRLIYFSYDVKMKEKGDIPEGYSVSREKKERFSLILESASTNQTSMYLCASRPLRVANTGELFFGEGSRLTVL.

V and J are TRBV4-2 and TRBJ2-2, with a weak D call TRBD2 (5 bases). V gave up 4 bases and J gave up 6 bases, with 12 bases separating them. CDR3 length equals 14 residues. Germline V gene sequence: CDR1 LGHNA, CDR2 YNFKEQ. The CDR3 sequence: CASSPNDGAGELFF. As DNA, the CDR3 is TGTGCCAGCAGCCCTAACGACGGGGCCGGGGAGCTGTTTTTT.

The gene calls are TRBV29-1 and TRBJ2-7; no clear D gene. The CDR3 runs to 14 residues. CDR1 is SQVTM and CDR2 is ANQGSEA in the germline V gene. V lost 4 bases and J 0 bases, leaving 13 bases between the germline ends. The CDR3 DNA reads TGCAGCGTTGTATCTGCGGAGAGCTCCTACGAGCAGTACTTC. As protein: CSVVSAESSYEQYF.

This clonotype was seen at least ten times. This chain uses TRBV29-1 with TRBJ2-7; D unresolved. The CDR3 length is 13 residues. Germline-derived CDR1 and CDR2 are SQVTM and ANQGSEA. V was clipped by 2 bases and J by 2 bases, with 10 bases between them. CDR3 bases: TGCAGCGTTGAACTCGATAAAACCTACGAGCAGTACTTC. Residues: CSVELDKTYEQYF.

This clonotype occurred many times. The rearrangement links TRBV20-1 to TRBJ1-2, with 9 bases matching TRBD1. The CDR3 totals 16 residues. The V segment lost 6 bases and the J segment 4 bases; nucleotides outside the gene matches: 15. Germline values: CDR1 DFQATT, CDR2 SNEGSKA (reference sequence). The CDR3 sequence is CSATDPGQGNLYGYTF. The CDR3 coding sequence is TGCAGTGCAACAGACCCGGGACAGGGTAACCTCTATGGCTACACCTTC.

The chain has TRBV11-2 and TRBJ2-1, with 16 bases fitting TRBD2. The CDR3 consists of 19 residues. The V and J ends lost 4 bases and 5 bases, in that order; junction bases with no gene match: 11. CDR1 is SGHAT and CDR2 is FQNNGV in the germline V gene. CDR3 amino acids: CASSSGTSGRATEDNEQFF. The CDR3 DNA is TGTGCCAGCAGCTCGGGGACTAGCGGGAGGGCCACGGAGGACAATGAGCAGTTCTTC. Full variable domain (remainder filled in from reference TRBV11-2 and TRBJ2-1): EAGVAQSPRYKIIEKRQSVAFWCNPISGHATLYWYQQILGQGPKLLIQFQNNGVVDDSQLPKDRFSAERLKGVDSTLKIQPAKLEDSAVYLCASSSGTSGRATEDNEQFFGPGTRLTVL.

This clonotype was counted between two and nine times. This chain joins TRBV6-5 and TRBJ2-7, with 9 positions matching TRBD1. The CDR3 is made up of 14 amino acids. Germline lookup yields CDR1 MNHEY and CDR2 SVGAGI. Germline trimming cut 2 bases from V and 5 bases from J; bases unmatched to any gene: 4. CDR3 sequence reads: CASSYTGTGNEQYF. As DNA, the CDR3 is TGTGCCAGCAGTTACACCGGGACAGGGAACGAGCAGTACTTC.